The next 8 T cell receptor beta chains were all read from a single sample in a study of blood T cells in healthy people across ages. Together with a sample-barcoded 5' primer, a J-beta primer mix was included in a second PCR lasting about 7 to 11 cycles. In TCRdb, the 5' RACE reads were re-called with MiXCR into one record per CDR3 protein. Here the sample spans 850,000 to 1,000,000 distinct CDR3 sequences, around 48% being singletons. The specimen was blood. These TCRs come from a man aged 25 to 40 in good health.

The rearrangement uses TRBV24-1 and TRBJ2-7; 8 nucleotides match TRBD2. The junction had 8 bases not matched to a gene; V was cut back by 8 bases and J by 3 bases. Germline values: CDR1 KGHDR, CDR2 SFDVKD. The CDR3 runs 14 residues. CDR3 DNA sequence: TGTGCCACCACAGGACTAGCCTCTCTCTACGAGCAGTACTTC. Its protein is CATTGLASLYEQYF.

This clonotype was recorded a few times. CDR3 sequence (DNA): TGTGCCAGCAGCTTAGCCCGACAGGGTTGGGCTGGGGCCAACGTCCTGACTTTC. Translating it yields CASSLARQGWAGANVLTF. J is TRBJ2-6 and V is TRBV7-9; 7 bases line up with TRBD1. V dropped 0 bases and J dropped 2; count of bases not matched to a gene: 7. Germline values: CDR1 SEHNR, CDR2 FQNEAQ (reference sequence). This CDR3 region has 18 residues. The whole variable domain, filled in from reference TRBV7-9 and TRBJ2-6, reads DTGVSQNPRHKITKRGQNVTFRCDPISEHNRLYWYRQTLGQGPEFLTYFQNEAQLEKSRLLSDRFSAERPKGSFSTLEIQRTEQGDSAMYLCASSLARQGWAGANVLTFGAGSRLTVL.

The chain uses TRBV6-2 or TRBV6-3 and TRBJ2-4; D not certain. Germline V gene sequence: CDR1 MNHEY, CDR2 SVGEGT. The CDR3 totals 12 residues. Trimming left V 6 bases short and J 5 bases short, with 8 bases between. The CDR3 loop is CASRAPQNIQYF. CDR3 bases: TGTGCCAGCAGGGCACCCCAAAACATTCAGTACTTC.

CDR3 sequence: CASSLSRDTTYEQYF. CDR3 bases: TGTGCCAGCAGCCTCTCCCGGGACACCACCTACGAGCAGTACTTC. J is TRBJ2-7 and V is TRBV7-2; D is perhaps TRBD1 (6 bases). Germline values: CDR1 SGHTA, CDR2 FQGNSA. The CDR3 is made up of 15 amino acids. Trimming removed 5 bases at V and 2 bases at J, with 16 bases between.

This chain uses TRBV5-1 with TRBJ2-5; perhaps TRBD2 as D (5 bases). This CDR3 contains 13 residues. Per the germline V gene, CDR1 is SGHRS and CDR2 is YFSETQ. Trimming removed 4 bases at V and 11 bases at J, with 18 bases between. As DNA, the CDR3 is TGCGCCAGCAGCCGAACCGGGGATATAGAGCAGTACTTC. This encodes CASSRTGDIEQYF.

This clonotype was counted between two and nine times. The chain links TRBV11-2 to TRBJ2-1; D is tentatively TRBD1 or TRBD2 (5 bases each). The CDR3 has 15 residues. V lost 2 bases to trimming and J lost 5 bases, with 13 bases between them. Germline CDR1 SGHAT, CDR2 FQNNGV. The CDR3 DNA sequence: TGTGCCAGCAGCTTATCCCCCCGAGGGGACAATGAGCAGTTCTTC. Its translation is CASSLSPRGDNEQFF.

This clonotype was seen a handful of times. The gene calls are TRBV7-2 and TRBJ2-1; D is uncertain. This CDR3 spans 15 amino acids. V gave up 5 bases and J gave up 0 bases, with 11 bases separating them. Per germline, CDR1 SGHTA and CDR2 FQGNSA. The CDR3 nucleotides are TGTGCCAGCAGCAGAACACCCAGCTCCTACAATGAGCAGTTCTTC. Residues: CASSRTPSSYNEQFF.

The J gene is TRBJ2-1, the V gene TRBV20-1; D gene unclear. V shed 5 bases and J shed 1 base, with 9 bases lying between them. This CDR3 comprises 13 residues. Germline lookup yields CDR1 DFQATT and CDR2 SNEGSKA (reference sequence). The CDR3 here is CSARDHSYNEQFF. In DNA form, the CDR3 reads TGCAGTGCTCGTGACCATTCCTACAATGAGCAGTTCTTC.